This T cell receptor beta chain was found in a study of blood T cell repertoires in COVID-19. The assay was immunoSEQ multiplex PCR, and TCRdb's table has in-frame clones only and misses some. This sample has hundreds of thousands of clones, with roughly 85% found just once. The ends lost 6 bases at V and 5 bases at J; junction bases unmatched: 7. CDR1 is MDHEN and CDR2 is SYDVKM in the germline V gene. The CDR3 spans 14 residues. The sequenced material came from PBMCs or T cells enriched from blood (not recorded which). V gene TRBV28 combines with J gene TRBJ1-2, with 9 positions matching TRBD1. This clonotype was sampled from a woman aged 50 to 65 who had been exposed to COVID-19. The CDR3 nucleotides read TGTGCCAGCAGATCTACAGGGGGCTCTTATGGCTACACCTTC. Translation: CASRSTGGSYGYTF.